This TCR beta chain stems from a study of metastatic and nonmetastatic thyroid tumors. Study-level information: Repertoires from blood and tumor or nodule tissue of malignant and benign thyroid patients were compared.

Treatment of any kind had been given to no patient before thyroid surgery. Overall study findings and caveats: Compared with benign nodules, malignant thyroid tumors were reported to have significantly higher TCR beta diversity in both blood and tumor.

Methods used by the authors: The authors used CDR3 differences across clinicopathological groups to build a distant-metastasis classifier for papillary thyroid cancer. TCRdb reanalyzed the PCR reads with MiXCR. The V and J calls follow TCRdb's processing rather than the paper's. In the table there are about 20,000 clones, roughly 22% of which are singletons. This CDR3 region has 15 residues. CDR1 DFQATT and CDR2 SNEGSKA come from the germline V gene (reference sequence). A word on this clone: Antigen specificity is unknown. One end of the junction does not line up with germline, which may come from a read error.

This receptor was obtained from a female donor with papillary thyroid cancer or a benign thyroid nodule (not recorded which). Some clones in this sample may be carry-over from other donors' samples. This chain connects TRBV20-1 to TRBJ2-6; D gene uncertain. The source material was adjacent normal tissue. DNA of the CDR3: TGCAGTTCTAGAGTGTTTAGCTCTGGTGCCAACGTCCTGACTTTC. Protein sequence: CSSRVFSSGANVLTF.